The next 25 T cell receptor beta chains were all read from a single sample in a study of sequential checkpoint blockade in melanoma. Treatment indicated: randomized to nivolumab then ipilimumab (arm A) or the reverse (arm B). Sequencing used immunoSEQ multiplex PCR; TCRdb keeps in-frame clones, though not all of them. In the table there are around 8,500 clones, roughly 60% of which are singletons. Sequenced material: CD8+ T cells sorted from blood (inferred from file names), taken from a patient given nivolumab and ipilimumab in sequence. The receptors here all came from a human donor with melanoma.

V is TRBV9 and J is TRBJ1-1; 10 bases are shared with TRBD1. CDR1 is SGDLS, CDR2 YYNGEE, per germline. V lost 4 bases, J lost 4 bases, and 4 bases stayed unmatched. The CDR3 is 14 residues long. The CDR3 here is CASSPGQGFTEAFF. The CDR3 DNA reads TGTGCCAGCAGCCCGGGACAGGGGTTCACTGAAGCTTTCTTT.

The CDR3 loop reads CASSSGTLLRTEAFF. The CDR3 DNA reads as TGTGCCAGCAGCTCAGGGACATTACTTCGGACTGAAGCTTTCTTT. This chain links TRBV13 with TRBJ1-1, with D perhaps matching TRBD1 (6 bases). Trimming removed 4 bases from V and 5 bases from J, with 17 bases in between. The CDR3 is made up of 15 amino acids. Germline loops: CDR1 PRHDT, CDR2 FYEKMQ (reference sequence).

V gene TRBV5-6 combines with J gene TRBJ1-6; D gene ambiguous. Trimming shortened V by 7 bases and J by 4 bases, and 12 bases separated the two germline ends. This CDR3 spans 14 amino acids. The germline V gene encodes CDR1 SGHDT and CDR2 YYEEEE. The CDR3 spells CASRGGGYNSPLHF. CDR3 nucleotide sequence: TGTGCCAGCCGGGGAGGAGGGTATAATTCACCCCTCCACTTT.

CDR3 DNA: TGTGCCAGCAGCCAAGCCTTCGGGGAGCTGTTTTTT. Encoded protein: CASSQAFGELFF. This sequence joins TRBV14 and TRBJ2-2; no clear D gene. The ends were cut back, 1 base at V and 7 bases at J, with 4 bases in the middle. The CDR3 sequence is 12 residues long. Germline-derived CDR1 and CDR2 are SGHDN and FVKESK.

This chain uses TRBV4-2 with TRBJ1-6; D gene ambiguous. Trimming removed 1 base from V and 8 bases from J, with 12 bases in between. Germline CDR1 LGHNA, CDR2 YNFKEQ. This CDR3 comprises 15 residues. DNA for the CDR3: TGTGCCAGCAGCCAAGCCGGTGAACTATATTCACCCCTCCACTTT. It translates to CASSQAGELYSPLHF.

The V gene is TRBV10-2, the J gene TRBJ2-7; no reliable D call. This CDR3 has 11 residues. Deletions cut 5 bases from V and 3 bases from J, with 5 bases between. Germline assignment: CDR1 WSHSY and CDR2 SAAADI. The CDR3 nucleotides read TGCGCCAGCAGTCCTAACTACGAGCAGTACTTC. Amino acid sequence: CASSPNYEQYF.

There are a few counts of this clone. J is TRBJ2-7 and V is TRBV2, with 8 nucleotides matching TRBD1. J lost 5 bases, V lost 6 bases, and 6 bases had no gene match. The CDR3 is 13 residues long. Per germline, CDR1 SNHLY and CDR2 FYNNEI. CDR3 coding DNA: TGTGCCAGCAGGGTCAGGGGGCCCCACGAGCAGTACTTC. Translation: CASRVRGPHEQYF.

This clone was seen a handful of times. This chain connects TRBV2 to TRBJ1-6; 7 bases line up with TRBD1. With V trimmed by 4 bases and J by 3 bases, 9 bases remained unmatched. Germline assignment: CDR1 SNHLY and CDR2 FYNNEI. The CDR3 spans 17 residues. DNA of the CDR3: TGTGCCAGCAGTGGAGACAGGGAGGCGATCTATAATTCACCCCTCCACTTT. Its protein product is CASSGDREAIYNSPLHF.

The rearrangement links TRBV6-5 to TRBJ1-4; D perhaps matches TRBD1 (6 bases). Trimming pared 5 bases from V and 8 bases from J, leaving 18 bases between. Germline CDR1 reads MNHEY; CDR2 reads SVGAGI. This CDR3 has 15 residues. DNA for the CDR3: TGTGCCAGCAGTACCCCACGGGGGGCGCAAGAAAAACTGTTTTTT. This gives the protein CASSTPRGAQEKLFF.

The chain is built from TRBV28 and TRBJ2-1, with 8 bases lining up with TRBD2. This CDR3 contains 14 residues. Germline V lookup: CDR1 MDHEN, CDR2 SYDVKM. The trim removed 5 bases at V and 2 bases at J, leaving 2 bases unmatched. DNA for the CDR3: TGTGCCAGCAGTGCGGGACTAGCCTACAATGAGCAGTTCTTC. This codes for CASSAGLAYNEQFF.

This chain joins TRBV30 and TRBJ2-7; TRBD1 is a possible D gene (6 bases). CDR1 and CDR2 from the germline V gene are GTSNPN and SVGIG (reference sequence). The CDR3 is made up of 13 amino acids. V dropped 0 bases and J dropped 6 bases, with 12 bases sitting between them. The CDR3 DNA sequence: TGTGCCTGGAGTGTAACAGGGAGTTCCGAGCAGTACTTC. Amino acid sequence: CAWSVTGSSEQYF.

The chain couples TRBV28 to TRBJ1-5; D is unclear. Per germline, CDR1 MDHEN and CDR2 SYDVKM. This CDR3 contains 12 residues. Trimming pared 7 bases from V and 9 bases from J, leaving 13 bases between. The CDR3 region has the DNA TGTGCCAGCACCCTACCCCGGGGGCCCCAGCATTTT. Translation: CASTLPRGPQHF. Full variable domain (rest looked up from reference TRBV28 and TRBJ1-5): DVKVTQSSRYLVKRTGEKVFLECVQDMDHENMFWYRQDPGLGLRLIYFSYDVKMKEKGDIPEGYSVSREKKERFSLILESASTNQTSMYLCASTLPRGPQHFGDGTRLSIL.

The genes are TRBV6-5 and TRBJ2-7; 9 bases fit TRBD2. Trimming cost V 3 bases and J 4 bases; bases outside gene matches: 7. In germline, CDR1 is MNHEY, CDR2 SVGAGI. The CDR3 loop spans 15 amino acids. CDR3 bases: TGTGCCAGCAGTTATAGTCGGCTAGCGGGGTACGAGCAGTACTTC. Its protein is CASSYSRLAGYEQYF.

V gene TRBV25-1 combines with J gene TRBJ2-7; possible D gene TRBD1, 5 bases. Trimming stripped 6 bases from V and 3 bases from J, with 9 bases between. This CDR3 is 12 amino acids long. The germline V gene has CDR1 MGHDK and CDR2 SYGVNS. The CDR3 protein is CASRAGHYEQYF. The DNA of the CDR3 is TGTGCCAGCAGGGCAGGGCACTACGAGCAGTACTTC.

The chain recombines TRBV7-6 with TRBJ2-7; 8 nucleotides match TRBD1. Trimming took 3 bases from V and 2 from J; bases not matched to a gene: 3. The germline V gene has CDR1 SGHVS and CDR2 FNYEAQ. CDR3 length equals 14 residues. The CDR3 here is CASSLGDRTYEQYF. The CDR3 nucleotides read TGTGCCAGCAGCTTGGGGGACAGGACCTACGAGCAGTACTTC.

The chain joins TRBV15 to TRBJ2-7, with D unresolved. Germline CDR1 and CDR2: LNHNV and YYDKDF (reference sequence). This CDR3 comprises 13 residues. V was cut by 0 bases and J by 6 bases, with 9 bases left in between. The CDR3 DNA reads as TGTGCCACCAGCAGAGATAGAACGAGCGAGCAGTACTTC. Translation: CATSRDRTSEQYF.

There are a few counts of this clone. The CDR3 loop reads CASSFGGSYEQYF. The CDR3 nucleotides read TGTGCCAGCAGCTTCGGCGGATCCTACGAGCAGTACTTC. The rearrangement joins TRBV5-6 to TRBJ2-7; no definite D call. The V and J ends lost 2 bases and 1 base respectively, with 7 bases between them. CDR3 size: 13 residues. The germline V gene encodes CDR1 SGHDT and CDR2 YYEEEE.

The chain recombines TRBV2 with TRBJ2-7, with 7 bases fitting TRBD1. The CDR3 totals 13 residues. V shed 5 bases, J shed 3 bases, and the junction held 4 bases outside the gene matches. From germline, CDR1 is SNHLY and CDR2 FYNNEI. The chain's CDR3 is CASSWTGYYEQYF. For the CDR3, the DNA is TGTGCCAGCAGTTGGACAGGCTACTACGAGCAGTACTTC.

The chain joins TRBV28 to TRBJ2-7; 9 bases are a match to TRBD1. Germline V gene lookup returns CDR1 MDHEN and CDR2 SYDVKM. The J segment lost 6 bases and the V segment lost 5 bases, leaving 5 bases of the junction unmatched. CDR3 size: 13 residues. The CDR3 reads CASSGTGTGEQYF. For the CDR3, the DNA is TGTGCCAGCAGTGGGACAGGGACTGGCGAGCAGTACTTC.

The chain uses TRBV7-2 and TRBJ1-1; D not resolved. The germline V and J ends were trimmed by 5 bases and 3 bases, with 13 bases remaining between them. Germline V gene data show CDR1 as SGHTA and CDR2 as FQGNSA. CDR3 length equals 14 residues. CDR3 nucleotide sequence: TGTGCCAGCAGCCCTAGGAGTCAGTACACTGAAGCTTTCTTT. Translated, it gives CASSPRSQYTEAFF.

The rearrangement uses TRBV5-6 and TRBJ1-1; perhaps TRBD1 as D (6 bases). Trimming cost V 0 bases and J 8 bases, with 11 bases left between them. CDR1 SGHDT and CDR2 YYEEEE come from the germline V gene. The CDR3 length is 13 residues. CDR3 protein: CASSLGAGAEAFF. The CDR3 DNA is TGTGCCAGCAGCTTGGGGGCAGGGGCGGAAGCTTTCTTT.

The chain links TRBV6-1 to TRBJ1-5; weak D call: TRBD1 (5 bases). Trimming removed 3 bases from V and 1 base from J, with 16 bases in between. From germline, CDR1 is MNHNS and CDR2 SASEGT. The CDR3 length is 17 residues. Written as DNA, the CDR3 is TGTGCCAGCAGTGACCCGGACACCCCAAGAAGCAATCAGCCCCAGCATTTT. This codes for CASSDPDTPRSNQPQHF.

CDR3 DNA sequence: TGTGCCAGCAGTGTAAACAGGGGTTCGGCTGGCTACACCTTC. Its protein product is CASSVNRGSAGYTF. The chain recombines TRBV28 with TRBJ1-2; the match to TRBD1 covers 7 bases. In germline, CDR1 is MDHEN, CDR2 SYDVKM. V dropped 5 bases and J dropped 7; count of bases not matched to a gene: 10. This CDR3 has 14 residues.

The chain carries TRBV7-8 and TRBJ2-7; 8 nucleotides agree with TRBD1. Germline V gene lookup returns CDR1 SGHVS and CDR2 FQNEAQ. CDR3 length: 16 amino acids. V shed 1 base and J 0 bases; nucleotides not matched to a gene: 5. CDR3 in amino acids: CASSLEWTGSSYEQYF. Here the CDR3 DNA reads TGTGCCAGCAGCTTAGAATGGACAGGGAGCTCCTACGAGCAGTACTTC.

The chain combines TRBV2 with TRBJ2-7; TRBD1 matches at 10 bases. The CDR3 has 15 residues. After removal of 5 bases from V and 6 bases from J, the junction contained 10 bases not matched to a gene. Germline CDR1 SNHLY, CDR2 FYNNEI. The CDR3 DNA reads as TGTGCCAGCAGTACCGGGACAGGGGAATTTCGCGAGCAGTACTTC. Protein product: CASSTGTGEFREQYF.